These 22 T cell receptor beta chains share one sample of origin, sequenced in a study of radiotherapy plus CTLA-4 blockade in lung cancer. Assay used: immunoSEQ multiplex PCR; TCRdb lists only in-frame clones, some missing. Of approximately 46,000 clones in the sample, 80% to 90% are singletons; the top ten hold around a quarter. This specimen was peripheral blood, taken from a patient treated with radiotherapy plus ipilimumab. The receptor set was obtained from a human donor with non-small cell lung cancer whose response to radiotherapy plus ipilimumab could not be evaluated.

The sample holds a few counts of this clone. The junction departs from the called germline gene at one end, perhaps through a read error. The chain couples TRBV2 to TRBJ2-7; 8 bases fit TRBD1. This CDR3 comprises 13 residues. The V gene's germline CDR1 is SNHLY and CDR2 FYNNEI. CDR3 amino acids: CASSEESGTGLMF. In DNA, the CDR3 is TGTGCCAGCAGTGAGGAGTCCGGGACAGGATTGATGTTC.

The CDR3 bases are TGTGCCAGCAGCTTGGGCCTCAGTCTGTCCTACAATGAGCAGTTCTTC. Translating gives CASSLGLSLSYNEQFF. The J gene is TRBJ2-1, the V gene TRBV11-2; D unclear. With 3 bases removed from V and 1 base from J, the gap between germline ends came to 13 bases. Germline lookup yields CDR1 SGHAT and CDR2 FQNNGV. The CDR3 is 16 residues long. The full variable domain, its missing parts supplied by reference TRBV11-2 and TRBJ2-1, is EAGVAQSPRYKIIEKRQSVAFWCNPISGHATLYWYQQILGQGPKLLIQFQNNGVVDDSQLPKDRFSAERLKGVDSTLKIQPAKLEDSAVYLCASSLGLSLSYNEQFFGPGTRLTVL.

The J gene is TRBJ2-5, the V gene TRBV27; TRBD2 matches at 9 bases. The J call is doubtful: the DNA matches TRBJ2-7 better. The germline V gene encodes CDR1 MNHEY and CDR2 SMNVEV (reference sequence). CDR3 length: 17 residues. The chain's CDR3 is CASNYYPPLAGSYEQYF. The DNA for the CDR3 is TGTGCCAGCAACTATTACCCCCCACTAGCGGGCTCCTACGAGCAGTACTTC.

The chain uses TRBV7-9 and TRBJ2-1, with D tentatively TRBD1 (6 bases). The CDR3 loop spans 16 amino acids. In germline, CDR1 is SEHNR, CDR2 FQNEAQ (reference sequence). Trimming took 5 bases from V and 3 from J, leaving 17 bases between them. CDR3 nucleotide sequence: TGTGCCAGCAGCCCAATAGGTCAGGGGAACTACAATGAGCAGTTCTTC. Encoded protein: CASSPIGQGNYNEQFF.

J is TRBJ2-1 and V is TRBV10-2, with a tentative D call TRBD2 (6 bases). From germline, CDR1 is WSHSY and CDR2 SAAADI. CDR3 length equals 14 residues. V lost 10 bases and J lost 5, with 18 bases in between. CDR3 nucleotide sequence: TGCGCCACCCGCGACGGGAGCCAACACAATGAGCAGTTCTTC. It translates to CATRDGSQHNEQFF.

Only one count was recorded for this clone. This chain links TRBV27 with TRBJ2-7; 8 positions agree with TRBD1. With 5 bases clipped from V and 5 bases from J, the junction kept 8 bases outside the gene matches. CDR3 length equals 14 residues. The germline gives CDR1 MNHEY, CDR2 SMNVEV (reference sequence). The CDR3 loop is CASSVRDRFHEQYF. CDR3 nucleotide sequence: TGTGCCAGCAGTGTAAGGGACAGGTTCCACGAGCAGTACTTC.

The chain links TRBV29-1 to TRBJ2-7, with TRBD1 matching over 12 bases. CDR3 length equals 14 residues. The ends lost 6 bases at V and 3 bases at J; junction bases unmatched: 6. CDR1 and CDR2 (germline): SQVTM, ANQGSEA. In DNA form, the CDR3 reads TGCAGCGTGGGGGGGACAGGGGGCAGCTACGAGCAGTACTTC. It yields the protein CSVGGTGGSYEQYF.

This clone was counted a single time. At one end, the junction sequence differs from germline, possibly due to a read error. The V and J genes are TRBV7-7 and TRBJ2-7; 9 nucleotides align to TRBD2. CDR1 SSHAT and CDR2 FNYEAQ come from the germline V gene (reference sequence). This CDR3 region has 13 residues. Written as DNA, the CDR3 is TGTGCTAGCAGCTTGACTAGCGGCTACGAGCAGTACTTC. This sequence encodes CASSLTSGYEQYF. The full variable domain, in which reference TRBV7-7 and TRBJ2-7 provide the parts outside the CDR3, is GAGVSQSPRYKVTKRGQDVTLRCDPISSHATLYWYQQALGQGPEFLTYFNYEAQPDKSGLPSDRFSAERPEGSISTLTIQRTEQRDSAMYRCASSLTSGYEQYFGPGTRLTVT.

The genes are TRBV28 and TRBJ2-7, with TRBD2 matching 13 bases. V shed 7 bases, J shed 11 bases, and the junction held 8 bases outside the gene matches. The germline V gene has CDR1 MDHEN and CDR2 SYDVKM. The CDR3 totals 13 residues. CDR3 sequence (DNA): TGTGCCAGCAAGGGGGGACTAGCGGGATTAGAGTACTTC. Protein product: CASKGGLAGLEYF.

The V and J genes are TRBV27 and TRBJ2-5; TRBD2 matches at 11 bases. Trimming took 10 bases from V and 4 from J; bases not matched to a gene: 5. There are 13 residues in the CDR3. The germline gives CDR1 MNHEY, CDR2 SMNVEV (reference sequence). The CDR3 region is CATQLAGGETQYF. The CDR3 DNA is TGTGCCACCCAGCTAGCGGGAGGAGAGACCCAGTACTTC.

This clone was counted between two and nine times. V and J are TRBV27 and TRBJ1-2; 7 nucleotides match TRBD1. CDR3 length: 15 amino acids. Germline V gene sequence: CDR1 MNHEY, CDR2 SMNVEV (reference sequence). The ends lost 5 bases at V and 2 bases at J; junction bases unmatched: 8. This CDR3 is CASSQRQGWNYGYTF. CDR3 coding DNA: TGTGCCAGCAGTCAGAGACAGGGTTGGAACTATGGCTACACCTTC.

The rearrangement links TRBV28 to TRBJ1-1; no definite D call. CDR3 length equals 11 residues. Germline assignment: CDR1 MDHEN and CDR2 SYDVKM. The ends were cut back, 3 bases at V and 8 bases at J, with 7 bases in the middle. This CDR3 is CASSLEREAFF. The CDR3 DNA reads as TGTGCCAGCAGTTTGGAGCGGGAAGCTTTCTTT.

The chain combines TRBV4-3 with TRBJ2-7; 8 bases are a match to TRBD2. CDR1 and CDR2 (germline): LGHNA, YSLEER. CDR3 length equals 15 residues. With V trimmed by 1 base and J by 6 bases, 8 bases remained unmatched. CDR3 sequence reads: CASSQGTGGPSEQYF. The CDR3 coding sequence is TGCGCCAGCAGCCAAGGCACGGGAGGGCCCTCCGAGCAGTACTTC.

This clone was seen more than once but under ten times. The CDR3 DNA is TGTGCCAGCAGCTTCCGCAGGGGGCCTGCCACCGGGGAGCTGTTTTTT. It specifies CASSFRRGPATGELFF. This chain joins TRBV7-6 and TRBJ2-2; 8 nucleotides agree with TRBD1. The CDR3 runs 16 residues. Germline V gene data show CDR1 as SGHVS and CDR2 as FNYEAQ. V lost 3 bases to trimming and J lost 4 bases; unmatched junction nucleotides: 7.

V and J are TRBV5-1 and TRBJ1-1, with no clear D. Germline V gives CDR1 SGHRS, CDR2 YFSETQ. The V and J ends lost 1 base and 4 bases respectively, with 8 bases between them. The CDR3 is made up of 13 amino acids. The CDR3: CASSLRGGTEAFF. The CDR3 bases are TGCGCCAGCAGCTTGCGGGGTGGCACTGAAGCTTTCTTT.

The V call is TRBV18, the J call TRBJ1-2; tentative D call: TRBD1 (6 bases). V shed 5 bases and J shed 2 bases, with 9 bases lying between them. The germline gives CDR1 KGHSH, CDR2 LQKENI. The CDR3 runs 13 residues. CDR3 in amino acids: CASSADRNYGYTF. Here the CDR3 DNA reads TGTGCCAGCTCAGCCGACAGGAACTATGGCTACACCTTC. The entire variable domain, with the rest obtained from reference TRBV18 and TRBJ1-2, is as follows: NAGVMQNPRHLVRRRGQEARLRCSPMKGHSHVYWYRQLPEEGLKFMVYLQKENIIDESGMPKERFSAEFPKEGPSILRIQQVVRGDSAAYFCASSADRNYGYTFGSGTRLTVV.

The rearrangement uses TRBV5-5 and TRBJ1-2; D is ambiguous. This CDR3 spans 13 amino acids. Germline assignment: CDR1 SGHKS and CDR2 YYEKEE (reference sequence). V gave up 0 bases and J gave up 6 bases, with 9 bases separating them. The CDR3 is CASSLGQANGYTF. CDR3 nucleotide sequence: TGTGCCAGCAGCTTGGGGCAGGCGAATGGCTACACCTTC. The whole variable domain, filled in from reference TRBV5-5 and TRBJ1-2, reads DAGVTQSPTHLIKTRGQQVTLRCSPISGHKSVSWYQQVLGQGPQFIFQYYEKEERGRGNFPDRFSARQFPNYSSELNVNALLLGDSALYLCASSLGQANGYTFGSGTRLTVV.

The DNA for the CDR3 is TGTGCCTGGAGTTGGGGGGGCAATGAAAAACTGTTTTTT. Encoded protein: CAWSWGGNEKLFF. This sequence joins TRBV30 and TRBJ1-4, with D maybe TRBD1 (6 bases). The germline V gene has CDR1 GTSNPN and CDR2 SVGIG (reference sequence). The germline V and J ends were trimmed by 2 bases and 5 bases, with 9 bases remaining between them. The CDR3 totals 13 residues.

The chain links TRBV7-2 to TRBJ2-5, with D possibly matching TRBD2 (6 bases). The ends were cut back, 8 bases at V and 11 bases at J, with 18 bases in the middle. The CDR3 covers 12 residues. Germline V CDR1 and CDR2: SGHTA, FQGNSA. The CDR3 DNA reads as TGTGCCAGCGAGCCAGGGTGGGGGGAGCAGTACTTC. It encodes CASEPGWGEQYF.

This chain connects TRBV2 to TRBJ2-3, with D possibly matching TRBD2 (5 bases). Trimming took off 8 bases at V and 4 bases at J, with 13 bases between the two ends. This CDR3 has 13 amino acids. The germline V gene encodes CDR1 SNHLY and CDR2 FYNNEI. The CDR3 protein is CASGREGSDTQYF. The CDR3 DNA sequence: TGTGCCAGCGGGAGAGAGGGTTCAGATACGCAGTATTTT.

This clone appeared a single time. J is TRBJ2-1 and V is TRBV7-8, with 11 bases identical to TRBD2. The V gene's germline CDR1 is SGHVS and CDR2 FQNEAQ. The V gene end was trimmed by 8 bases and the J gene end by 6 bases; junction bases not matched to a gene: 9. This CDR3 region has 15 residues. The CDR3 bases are TGTGCCAGCTTAGGTCCACTAGCGGGGGTCAATGAGCAGTTCTTC. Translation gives CASLGPLAGVNEQFF.

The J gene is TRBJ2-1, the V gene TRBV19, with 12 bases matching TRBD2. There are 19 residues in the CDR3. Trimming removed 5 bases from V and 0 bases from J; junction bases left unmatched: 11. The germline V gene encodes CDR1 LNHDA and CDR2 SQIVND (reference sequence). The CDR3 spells CASSPRTSGVIRSYNEQFF. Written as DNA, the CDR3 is TGTGCCAGTAGTCCCCGGACTAGCGGGGTTATACGCTCCTACAATGAGCAGTTCTTC.